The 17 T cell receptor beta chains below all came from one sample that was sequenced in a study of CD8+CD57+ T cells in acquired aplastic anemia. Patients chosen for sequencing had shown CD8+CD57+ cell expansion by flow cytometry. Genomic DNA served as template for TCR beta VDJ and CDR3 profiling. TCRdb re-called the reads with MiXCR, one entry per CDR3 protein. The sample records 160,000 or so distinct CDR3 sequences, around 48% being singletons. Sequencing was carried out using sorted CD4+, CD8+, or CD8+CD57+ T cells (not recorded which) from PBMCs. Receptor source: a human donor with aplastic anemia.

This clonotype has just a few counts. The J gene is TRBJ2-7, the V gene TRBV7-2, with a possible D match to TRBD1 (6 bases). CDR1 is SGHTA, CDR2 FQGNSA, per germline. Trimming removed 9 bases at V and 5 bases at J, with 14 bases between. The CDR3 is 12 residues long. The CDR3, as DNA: TGTGCCAGAGGAACAGGGTTCAACGAGCAGTACTTC. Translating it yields CARGTGFNEQYF.

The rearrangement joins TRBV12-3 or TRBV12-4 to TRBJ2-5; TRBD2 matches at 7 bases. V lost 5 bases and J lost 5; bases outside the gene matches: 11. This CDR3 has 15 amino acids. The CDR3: CASSERGSQSETQYF. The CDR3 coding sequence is TGTGCCAGCAGTGAGCGGGGAAGTCAGTCTGAGACCCAGTACTTC.

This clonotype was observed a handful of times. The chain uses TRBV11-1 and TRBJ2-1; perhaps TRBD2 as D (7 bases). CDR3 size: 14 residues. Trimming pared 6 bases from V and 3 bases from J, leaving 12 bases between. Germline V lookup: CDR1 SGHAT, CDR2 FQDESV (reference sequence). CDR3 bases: TGTGCCAGCAGGGGCGGGGGCCTCTACAATGAGCAGTTCTTC. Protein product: CASRGGGLYNEQFF.

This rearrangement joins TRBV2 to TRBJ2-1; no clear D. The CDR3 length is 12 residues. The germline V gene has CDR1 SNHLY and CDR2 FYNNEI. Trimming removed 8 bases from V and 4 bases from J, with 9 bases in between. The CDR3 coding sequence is TGTGCCAGCCGTCTGGGGTACAATGAGCAGTTCTTC. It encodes CASRLGYNEQFF. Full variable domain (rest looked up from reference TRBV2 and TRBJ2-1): EPEVTQTPSHQVTQMGQEVILRCVPISNHLYFYWYRQILGQKVEFLVSFYNNEISEKSEIFDDQFSVERPDGSNFTLKIRSTKLEDSAMYFCASRLGYNEQFFGPGTRLTVL.

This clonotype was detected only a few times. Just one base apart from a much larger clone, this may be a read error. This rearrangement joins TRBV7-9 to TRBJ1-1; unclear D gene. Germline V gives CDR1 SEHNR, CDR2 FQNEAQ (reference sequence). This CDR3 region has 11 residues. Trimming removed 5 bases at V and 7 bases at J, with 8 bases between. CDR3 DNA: TGTGCCAGCAGCGCCGGCCTTGAAGCTTTCTTT. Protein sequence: CASSAGLEAFF.

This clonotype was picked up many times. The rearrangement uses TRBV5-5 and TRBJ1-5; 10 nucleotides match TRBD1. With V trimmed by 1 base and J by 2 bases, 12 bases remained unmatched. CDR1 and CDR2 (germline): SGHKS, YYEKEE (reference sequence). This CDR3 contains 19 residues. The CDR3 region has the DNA TGTGCCAGCAGCTTGATTGCGGGACAGGGGCCTCTAGGCAATCAGCCCCAGCATTTT. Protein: CASSLIAGQGPLGNQPQHF. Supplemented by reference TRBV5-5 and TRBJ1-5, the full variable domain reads DAGVTQSPTHLIKTRGQQVTLRCSPISGHKSVSWYQQVLGQGPQFIFQYYEKEERGRGNFPDRFSARQFPNYSSELNVNALLLGDSALYLCASSLIAGQGPLGNQPQHFGDGTRLSIL.

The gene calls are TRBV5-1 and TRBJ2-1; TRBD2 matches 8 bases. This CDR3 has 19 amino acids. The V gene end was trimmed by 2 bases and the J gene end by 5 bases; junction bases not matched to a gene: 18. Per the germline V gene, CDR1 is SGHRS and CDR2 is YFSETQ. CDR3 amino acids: CASSFSRSIGTRRDNEQFF. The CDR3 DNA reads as TGCGCCAGCAGCTTCTCTAGGAGTATCGGGACTAGGAGAGACAATGAGCAGTTCTTC.

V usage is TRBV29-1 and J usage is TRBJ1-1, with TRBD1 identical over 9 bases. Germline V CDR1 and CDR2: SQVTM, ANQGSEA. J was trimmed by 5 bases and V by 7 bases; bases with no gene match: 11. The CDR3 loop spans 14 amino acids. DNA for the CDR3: TGCAGCGGGACCAACAGGGGGCGGAATACTGAAGCTTTCTTT. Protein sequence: CSGTNRGRNTEAFF.

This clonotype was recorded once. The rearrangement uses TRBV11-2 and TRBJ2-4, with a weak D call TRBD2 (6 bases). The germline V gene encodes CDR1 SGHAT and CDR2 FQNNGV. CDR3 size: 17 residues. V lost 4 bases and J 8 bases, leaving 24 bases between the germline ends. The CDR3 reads CASSSRPGPRGEDIQYF. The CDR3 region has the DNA TGTGCCAGCAGCTCCCGTCCGGGACCCCGCGGGGAGGACATTCAGTACTTC.

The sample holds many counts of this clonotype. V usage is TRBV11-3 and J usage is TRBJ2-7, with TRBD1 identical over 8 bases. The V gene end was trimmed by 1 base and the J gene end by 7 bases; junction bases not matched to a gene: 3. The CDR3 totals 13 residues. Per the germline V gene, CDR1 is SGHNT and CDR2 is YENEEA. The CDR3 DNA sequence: TGTGCCAGCAGCTTAGGCCGGGACAGGGAGCAGTACTTC. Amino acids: CASSLGRDREQYF.

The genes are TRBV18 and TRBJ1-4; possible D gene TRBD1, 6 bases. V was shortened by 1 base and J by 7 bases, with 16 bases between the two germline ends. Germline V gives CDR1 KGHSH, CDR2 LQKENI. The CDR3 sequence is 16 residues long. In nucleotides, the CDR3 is TGTGCCAGCTCACCACAAAGACAGGAAGGGAGTGAAAAACTGTTTTTT. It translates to CASSPQRQEGSEKLFF.

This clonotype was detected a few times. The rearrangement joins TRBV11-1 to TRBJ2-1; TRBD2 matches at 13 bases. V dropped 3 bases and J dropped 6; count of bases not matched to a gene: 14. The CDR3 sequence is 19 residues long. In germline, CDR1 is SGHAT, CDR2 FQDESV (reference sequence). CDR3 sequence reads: CASSFSGLAGANIANEQFF. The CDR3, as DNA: TGTGCCAGCAGCTTTAGCGGACTAGCGGGGGCTAATATTGCCAATGAGCAGTTCTTC.

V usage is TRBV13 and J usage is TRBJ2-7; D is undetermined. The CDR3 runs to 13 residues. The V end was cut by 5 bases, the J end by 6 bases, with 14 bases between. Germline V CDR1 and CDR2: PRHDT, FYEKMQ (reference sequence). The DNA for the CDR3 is TGTGCCAGCAGCATCGGGCCCAGCGCCGAGCAGTACTTC. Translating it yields CASSIGPSAEQYF.

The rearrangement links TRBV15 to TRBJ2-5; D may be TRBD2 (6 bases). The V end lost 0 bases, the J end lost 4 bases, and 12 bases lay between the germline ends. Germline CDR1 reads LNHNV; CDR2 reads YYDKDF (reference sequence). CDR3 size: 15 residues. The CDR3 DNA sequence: TGTGCCACCAGCAGAGATAGCGGAGGGGCAGAGACCCAGTACTTC. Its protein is CATSRDSGGAETQYF. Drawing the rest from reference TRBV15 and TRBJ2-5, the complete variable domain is DAMVIQNPRYQVTQFGKPVTLSCSQTLNHNVMYWYQQKSSQAPKLLFHYYDKDFNNEADTPDNFQSRRPNTSFCFLDIRSPGLGDTAMYLCATSRDSGGAETQYFGPGTRLLVL.

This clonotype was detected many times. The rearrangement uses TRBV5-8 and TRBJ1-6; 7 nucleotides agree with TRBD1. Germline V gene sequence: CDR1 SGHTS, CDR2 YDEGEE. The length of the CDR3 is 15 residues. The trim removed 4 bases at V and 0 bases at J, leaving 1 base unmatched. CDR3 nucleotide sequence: TGTGCCAGCAGCCGGGACAGCTCCTATAATTCACCCCTCCACTTT. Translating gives CASSRDSSYNSPLHF.

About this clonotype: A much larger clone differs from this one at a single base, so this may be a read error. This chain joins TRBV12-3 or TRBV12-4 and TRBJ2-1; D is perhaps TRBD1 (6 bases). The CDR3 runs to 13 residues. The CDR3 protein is CTSSLGQYNEQFF. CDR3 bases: TGTACCAGCAGTTTAGGACAGTACAATGAGCAGTTCTTC.

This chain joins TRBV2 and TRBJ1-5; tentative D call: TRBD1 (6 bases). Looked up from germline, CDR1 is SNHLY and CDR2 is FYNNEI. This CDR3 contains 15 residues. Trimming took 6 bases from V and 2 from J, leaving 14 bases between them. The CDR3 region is CASRELTGGNQPQHF. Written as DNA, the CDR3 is TGTGCCAGCAGGGAGTTGACAGGTGGCAATCAGCCCCAGCATTTT. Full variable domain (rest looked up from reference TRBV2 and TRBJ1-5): EPEVTQTPSHQVTQMGQEVILRCVPISNHLYFYWYRQILGQKVEFLVSFYNNEISEKSEIFDDQFSVERPDGSNFTLKIRSTKLEDSAMYFCASRELTGGNQPQHFGDGTRLSIL.